A single sample is the source of the 18 T cell receptor beta chains below, sequenced in a study of shared clonotypes between healthy human individuals. Clones were sequenced by immunoSEQ multiplex PCR, and TCRdb holds only the in-frame ones, with some missing. The sample lists millions of clones, around nine tenths occurring once. Sequenced input: naive CD4+ T cells sorted from blood. Subset described: CD45RA+ positively selected. The receptor source for this set is a man aged 18-30 years in good health.

In this sample, this clone turned up once. The chain links TRBV27 to TRBJ2-7, with D unclear. Germline lookup yields CDR1 MNHEY and CDR2 SMNVEV (reference sequence). V gave up 6 bases and J gave up 2 bases, with 14 bases separating them. The CDR3 length is 14 residues. The CDR3 nucleotides read TGTGCCAGCAGCCTGAACGGACGGACCTACGAGCAGTACTTC. As protein: CASSLNGRTYEQYF.

V gene TRBV7-2 combines with J gene TRBJ1-6; TRBD1 is a possible D gene (5 bases). Germline V gene sequence: CDR1 SGHTA, CDR2 FQGNSA. This CDR3 is built from 16 residues. Trimming shortened V by 5 bases and J by 6 bases, and 17 bases separated the two germline ends. Here the CDR3 reads CASSQPGRGPNSPLHF. For the CDR3, the DNA is TGTGCCAGCAGCCAACCTGGGCGGGGCCCTAATTCACCCCTCCACTTT.

The chain couples TRBV5-1 to TRBJ2-3, with 7 bases that match TRBD2. CDR3 length: 15 residues. V lost 2 bases and J lost 4; bases outside the gene matches: 7. Germline loops: CDR1 SGHRS, CDR2 YFSETQ. CDR3 DNA: TGCGCCAGCAGCTTCGGGGCGGGAGCCCCAGATACGCAGTATTTT. Translating gives CASSFGAGAPDTQYF. Using reference TRBV5-1 and TRBJ2-3 for the parts outside the CDR3, the full variable domain is KAGVTQTPRYLIKTRGQQVTLSCSPISGHRSVSWYQQTPGQGLQFLFEYFSETQRNKGNFPGRFSGRQFSNSRSEMNVSTLELGDSALYLCASSFGAGAPDTQYFGPGTRLTVL.

The V call is TRBV5-1, the J call TRBJ2-6; D uncertain. Deletions cut 6 bases from V and 0 bases from J, with 4 bases between. The CDR3 is made up of 13 amino acids. Germline CDR1 SGHRS, CDR2 YFSETQ. In nucleotides, the CDR3 is TGCGCCAGCAATCACTCTGGGGCCAACGTCCTGACTTTC. Translated: CASNHSGANVLTF.

The chain joins TRBV7-2 to TRBJ1-4; D gene uncertain. Looked up from germline, CDR1 is SGHTA and CDR2 is FQGNSA. Deletions cut 1 base from V and 4 bases from J, with 10 bases between. The CDR3 runs 15 residues. CDR3 in DNA: TGTGCCAGCAGCTTAGAGGGTGGCGGTAATGAAAAACTGTTTTTT. As protein: CASSLEGGGNEKLFF.

V usage is TRBV4-1 and J usage is TRBJ2-2; D is ambiguous. The CDR3 sequence is 14 residues long. Germline V gene data show CDR1 as MGHRA and CDR2 as YSYEKL. Trimming left V 2 bases short and J 2 bases short, with 6 bases between. CDR3 protein: CASSQPLNTGELFF. The CDR3 DNA follows: TGCGCCAGCAGCCAACCTCTAAACACCGGGGAGCTGTTTTTT.

The rearrangement links TRBV11-2 to TRBJ2-3, with 9 bases lining up with TRBD2. Germline trimming cut 5 bases from V and 4 bases from J; bases unmatched to any gene: 13. Germline loops: CDR1 SGHAT, CDR2 FQNNGV. The length of the CDR3 is 17 residues. DNA of the CDR3: TGTGCCAGCAGCCTTGGCGCGTCGGGACTAGCAGCAGATACGCAGTATTTT. Protein sequence: CASSLGASGLAADTQYF. The full variable domain, in which reference TRBV11-2 and TRBJ2-3 provide the parts outside the CDR3, is EAGVAQSPRYKIIEKRQSVAFWCNPISGHATLYWYQQILGQGPKLLIQFQNNGVVDDSQLPKDRFSAERLKGVDSTLKIQPAKLEDSAVYLCASSLGASGLAADTQYFGPGTRLTVL.

Note on this clone: The same CDR3 is also encoded by other DNA sequences in this sample. The chain recombines TRBV29-1 with TRBJ1-1, with D tentatively TRBD1 (5 bases). Trimming took 4 bases from V and 0 from J, leaving 9 bases between them. There are 13 residues in the CDR3. Germline V gene data show CDR1 as SQVTM and CDR2 as ANQGSEA. The CDR3 region is CSVGGRMNTEAFF. The CDR3 DNA sequence: TGCAGCGTTGGGGGGAGAATGAACACTGAAGCTTTCTTT.

Concerning this clone: Additional DNA sequences in this sample encode the identical CDR3. The rearrangement links TRBV7-2 to TRBJ1-5; D gene unclear. Germline V gene lookup returns CDR1 SGHTA and CDR2 FQGNSA. Trimming pared 1 base from V and 2 bases from J, leaving 6 bases between. This CDR3 is 14 amino acids long. CDR3 residues: CASSLDPGNQPQHF. The DNA for the CDR3 is TGTGCCAGCAGCTTAGATCCAGGCAATCAGCCCCAGCATTTT.

The rearrangement joins TRBV7-2 to TRBJ2-3; tentatively, D is TRBD2 (5 bases). Germline CDR1 reads SGHTA; CDR2 reads FQGNSA. CDR3 length equals 16 residues. The V end was cut by 1 base, the J end by 3 bases, with 14 bases between. The CDR3 region has the DNA TGTGCCAGCAGCTTAGGGACTGGGCTGCAGACAGATACGCAGTATTTT. Residues: CASSLGTGLQTDTQYF.

The chain joins TRBV4-1 to TRBJ1-5; 7 bases match TRBD1. Germline trimming cut 0 bases from V and 3 bases from J; bases unmatched to any gene: 8. Germline V gene lookup returns CDR1 MGHRA and CDR2 YSYEKL. This CDR3 is built from 17 residues. The CDR3 nucleotides read TGCGCCAGCAGCCAAGATTATGAGACAGGGAACAATCAGCCCCAGCATTTT. Its translation: CASSQDYETGNNQPQHF.

The chain joins TRBV11-2 to TRBJ1-3; D not certain. Germline values: CDR1 SGHAT, CDR2 FQNNGV. The CDR3 has 11 residues. Trimming cost V 1 base and J 7 bases, with 2 bases left between them. CDR3 bases: TGTGCCAGCAGCTTAGTCAACACCATATATTTT. Protein product: CASSLVNTIYF.

The chain recombines TRBV9 with TRBJ2-3; D gene uncertain. The V gene lost 0 bases and the J gene lost 0 bases, with 14 bases spanning the gap. Germline lookup yields CDR1 SGDLS and CDR2 YYNGEE. The CDR3 sequence is 17 residues long. In nucleotides, the CDR3 is TGTGCCAGCAGCGTAGGGGGTAGCCGATCTAGCACAGATACGCAGTATTTT. It yields the protein CASSVGGSRSSTDTQYF.

The genes are TRBV5-6 and TRBJ2-7, with 9 bases identical to TRBD2. V trimming: 3 bases; J trimming: 3 bases; junction bases outside the gene matches: 7. CDR1 SGHDT and CDR2 YYEEEE come from the germline V gene. This CDR3 is 15 amino acids long. For the CDR3, the DNA is TGTGCCAGCAGCTCCCATAGCGGGGGCAACTACGAGCAGTACTTC. It specifies CASSSHSGGNYEQYF.

The rearrangement uses TRBV27 and TRBJ1-1, with TRBD1 as a possible D gene (5 bases). The length of the CDR3 is 15 residues. V gave up 0 bases and J gave up 4 bases, with 12 bases separating them. Germline-derived CDR1 and CDR2 are MNHEY and SMNVEV (reference sequence). The CDR3 sequence: CASSLSPGSGTEAFF. The CDR3 nucleotides read TGTGCCAGCAGTTTATCGCCAGGGTCGGGCACTGAAGCTTTCTTT.

The V gene is TRBV19, the J gene TRBJ1-2; D is undetermined. Trimming took off 3 bases at V and 8 bases at J, with 13 bases between the two ends. The germline CDR1 and CDR2 sequences are LNHDA and SQIVND (reference sequence). CDR3 length: 13 residues. Written as DNA, the CDR3 is TGTGCCAGTAGTATTCTCCGTGGTCAGGGCTACACCTTC. The encoded protein is CASSILRGQGYTF.

The CDR3 sequence: CASSSGQGATNEKLFF. The CDR3 DNA sequence: TGCGCCAGCAGCTCCGGACAGGGGGCAACTAATGAAAAACTGTTTTTT. The V gene is TRBV5-1, the J gene TRBJ1-4; 10 bases are a match to TRBD1. Germline CDR1 SGHRS, CDR2 YFSETQ. This CDR3 comprises 16 residues. Germline trimming cut 3 bases from V and 0 bases from J; bases unmatched to any gene: 2.

In DNA form, the CDR3 reads TGTGCCTGGAGTGAATTGGGGACTAGCGGGAGGAAAGGGGTCCCAAATGAGCAGTTCTTC. Its protein product is CAWSELGTSGRKGVPNEQFF. V and J are TRBV30 and TRBJ2-1; 15 bases fit TRBD2. After removal of 1 base from V and 7 bases from J, the junction contained 17 bases not matched to a gene. CDR3 length: 20 amino acids. Germline V lookup: CDR1 GTSNPN, CDR2 SVGIG (reference sequence).